This TCR beta chain was sequenced in a study of CD8+CD57+ T cells in acquired aplastic anemia. Researchers used genomic DNA as the template to profile TCR beta VDJ and CDR3. Via MiXCR, TCRdb re-called the reads, giving one row per CDR3 protein. Of approximately 98,000 distinct CDR3 sequences in the sample, 65% to 70% were seen once. Details on this clonotype: Its specificity is not known.

The V and J ends lost 5 bases and 4 bases respectively, with 8 bases between them. The germline gives CDR1 SEHNR, CDR2 FQNEAQ (reference sequence). The CDR3 runs to 12 residues. Points from the study as a whole: Both patients and controls carried the same twenty-nine CD8+ CDR3 sequences.

Patients chosen for sequencing had shown CD8+CD57+ cell expansion by flow cytometry. Each of the patients presented with severe acquired aplastic anemia. Specimen: sorted CD4+, CD8+, or CD8+CD57+ T cells (not recorded which) from PBMCs. The sequence came from a human donor with aplastic anemia. The V gene is TRBV7-9, the J gene TRBJ1-1; D unclear. DNA for the CDR3: TGTGCCAGCAGCCAACGGAGCACTGAAGCTTTCTTT. Its translation is CASSQRSTEAFF.